Given below is one T cell receptor beta chain in context. This record belongs to a study of blood T cell repertoires in COVID-19. Generated by immunoSEQ multiplex PCR, the TCRdb table keeps only in-frame clones and is missing some. The sample carries about 31,000 clones, roughly 90% recorded once. CDR1 SGDLS and CDR2 YYNGEE come from the germline V gene. With V trimmed by 4 bases and J by 2 bases, 7 bases remained unmatched. The CDR3 spans 16 residues. The clonotype originates from a woman aged 40 to 50 with active or convalescent COVID-19. The chain is built from TRBV9 and TRBJ2-2, with 8 nucleotides matching TRBD1. Sequencing was performed on peripheral blood. The CDR3 loop is CASSTPGGSNTGELFF. The CDR3 coding sequence is TGTGCCAGCAGCACGCCAGGGGGCTCTAACACCGGGGAGCTGTTTTTT.